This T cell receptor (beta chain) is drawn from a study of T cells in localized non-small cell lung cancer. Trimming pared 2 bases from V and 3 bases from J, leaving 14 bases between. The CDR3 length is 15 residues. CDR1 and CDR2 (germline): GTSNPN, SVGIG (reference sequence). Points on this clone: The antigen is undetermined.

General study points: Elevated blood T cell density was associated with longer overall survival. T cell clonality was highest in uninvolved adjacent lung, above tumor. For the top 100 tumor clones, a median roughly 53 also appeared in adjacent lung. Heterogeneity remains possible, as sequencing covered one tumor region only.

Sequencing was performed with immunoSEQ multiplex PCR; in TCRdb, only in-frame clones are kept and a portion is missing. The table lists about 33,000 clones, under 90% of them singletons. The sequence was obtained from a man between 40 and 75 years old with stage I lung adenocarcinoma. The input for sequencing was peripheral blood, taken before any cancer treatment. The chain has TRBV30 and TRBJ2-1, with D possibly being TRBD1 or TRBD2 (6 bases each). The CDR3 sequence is CAWSTGTGDYNEQFF. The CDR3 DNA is TGTGCCTGGAGTACAGGGACGGGGGACTACAATGAGCAGTTCTTC.